This T cell receptor beta chain was obtained from a study of T-cell memory formation after mild COVID-19 (dated by TCRdb to the early 2020s). Notes on the research overall: TCR sequence clusters from the two donors were largely donor specific. Longitudinal TCRalpha and TCRbeta repertoire sequencing tracked T-cell clones expanding and contracting after mild COVID-19 in two donors. Two young, previously healthy adult volunteers made up the cohort, one male and one female.

On this clonotype: Its antigen is still unknown. Qualities for individual bases were not recorded, and no much larger clone is one base off.

The CDR3 runs 16 residues from the cysteine to the phenylalanine. Only the CDR3 DNA stays, 48 bases, in frame from base 1. At the junction V is shortened by 0 bases and J by 7 bases; bases outside the gene matches: 8. The germline V gene (reference sequence) yields SGHKS for CDR1 and YYEKEE for CDR2. Instrument used: Illumina NovaSeq 6000. TCRalpha and TCRbeta cDNA libraries were built by 5'RACE with constant-segment primers, adding sample barcodes and unique molecular identifiers. RNA was extracted from every sample with Trizol reagent. Library amplification was performed in two PCR steps, and a second sample barcode and Illumina TruSeq adapters were introduced in the second step. Libraries were sequenced on an Illumina NovaSeq with 2 x 150 bp paired-end reads. Processing in the source paper ran as follows. With migec v1.2.7, reads were demultiplexed and then collapsed into UMI-guided consensus sequences. Using mixcr v2.1.11, UMI consensuses were aligned to TRA and TRB V and J templates and then assembled into clonotypes. A clonotype was counted as expanded or contracted only if both edgeR and NoisET called the change significant, with noise models trained on biological replicates. For edgeR calls, the thresholds were a false discovery rate-adjusted p below 0.01 and a log2 fold-change of 1. As an exploratory analysis of dynamics, max-normalized trajectories of the 1000 most abundant clonotypes were examined with PCA combined with hierarchical clustering. The CD4 or CD8 phenotype of responding clones was assigned using the separately sequenced CD4+ and CD8+ repertoires. TCRdb reprocessed the public reads (quality trimming at Q25 with fastp, clone calling with MiXCR) and kept in-frame beta chains. Rows are combined by CDR3 protein, so each entry shows the most common genes and DNA. Here the V and J calls rest on TCRdb's processing, not on the authors' analysis. Across this sample there are hundreds of thousands of distinct CDR3 sequences, with about 20% seen only once. Jointly, the top ten make up around 13% of the sample.

The study at large found these results: Clones that contracted from day 15 to 85 showed balanced CD4/CD8 phenotypes, whereas a second wave of clones that expanded from day 15 to 37 leaned towards CD4+. Some responding clones were detected in pre-infection memory, which suggested that pre-existing cross-reactive memory T cells had joined the SARS-CoV-2 response. The second-wave clones that peaked on day 37 were not confirmed to be SARS-CoV-2 specific. Only a couple of mild cases were covered in the study, and larger cohorts including severe cases with pre-infection samples were considered necessary. Contracting CD4+ clones appeared mostly in the CM and EM memory subsets, whereas CD8+ clones were enriched in EMRA.

Ficoll-Paque density gradient centrifugation was used to isolate PBMCs. Source material: PBMCs or a T cell subset sorted from them (not recorded which). Recombination linked TRBV5-5 to TRBJ1-5, with TRBD1 identical over 9 junction bases. The sequence came from an adult woman who had mild COVID-19 (a few samples of this study predate the infection). The sample titles of this study are shuffled in the database, so cell type and time point are left out; the donor was told from shared clones. CDR3 protein: CASSLEVGTGRQPQHF. The sequenced DNA is TGTGCCAGCAGCTTGGAAGTAGGGACAGGGAGACAGCCCCAGCATTTT.